One sample yielded the 14 T cell receptor beta chains listed below, sequenced in a study of blood T cell repertoires in COVID-19. TCRdb's table, derived via immunoSEQ multiplex PCR, lists solely in-frame clones and lacks some. The sample consists of 200,000 to 250,000 clones, roughly 85% of them appearing once. The sequencing sample was made of peripheral blood. The origin of the receptors is a middle-aged man with acute or convalescent COVID-19.

J is TRBJ2-2 and V is TRBV2, with D possibly TRBD1 on 5 matching bases. The germline CDR1 and CDR2 sequences are SNHLY and FYNNEI. Trimming shortened V by 6 bases and J by 5 bases, and 16 bases separated the two germline ends. This CDR3 comprises 15 residues. CDR3 amino acids: CASRRQLLPTGELFF. The CDR3 DNA follows: TGTGCCAGCAGGAGACAGCTACTACCAACCGGGGAGCTGTTTTTT. Drawing the rest from reference TRBV2 and TRBJ2-2, the complete variable domain is EPEVTQTPSHQVTQMGQEVILRCVPISNHLYFYWYRQILGQKVEFLVSFYNNEISEKSEIFDDQFSVERPDGSNFTLKIRSTKLEDSAMYFCASRRQLLPTGELFFGEGSRLTVL.

J is TRBJ1-2 and V is TRBV18; 7 bases are shared with TRBD1. J lost 0 bases, V lost 6 bases, and 7 bases had no gene match. CDR1 is KGHSH and CDR2 is LQKENI in the germline V gene. This CDR3 is 15 amino acids long. As DNA, the CDR3 is TGTGCCAGCTCGGAAAAGGACAGGTCTAACTATGGCTACACCTTC. Amino acids: CASSEKDRSNYGYTF.

J is TRBJ2-1 and V is TRBV7-7, with a possible D match to TRBD2 (5 bases). V was trimmed by 5 bases and J by 6 bases, leaving 11 bases between them. Germline-derived CDR1 and CDR2 are SSHAT and FNYEAQ (reference sequence). The CDR3 extends over 13 amino acids. CDR3: CASSTGLPNEQFF. The CDR3 nucleotides read TGTGCCAGCAGCACCGGACTGCCCAATGAGCAGTTCTTC.

This sequence joins TRBV7-2 and TRBJ1-4; 7 nucleotides align to TRBD1. The germline gives CDR1 SGHTA, CDR2 FQGNSA. This CDR3 contains 16 residues. V lost 5 bases and J lost 4; bases outside the gene matches: 10. The CDR3 coding sequence is TGTGCCAGCAGCGGTTTCCGGGACAGCGTTAATGAAAAACTGTTTTTT. Protein product: CASSGFRDSVNEKLFF.

The chain joins TRBV5-6 to TRBJ1-2; TRBD1 matches at 8 bases. CDR3 length equals 15 residues. Germline lookup yields CDR1 SGHDT and CDR2 YYEEEE. V trimming: 3 bases; J trimming: 4 bases; junction bases outside the gene matches: 8. The CDR3 protein is CASSSTGEFVYGYTF. The CDR3, as DNA: TGTGCCAGCAGCTCGACAGGGGAGTTTGTCTATGGCTACACCTTC.

This chain uses TRBV6-5 with TRBJ1-1, with unresolved D. The germline V gene encodes CDR1 MNHEY and CDR2 SVGAGI. This CDR3 spans 15 amino acids. V lost 0 bases to trimming and J lost 5 bases, with 13 bases between them. CDR3 in DNA: TGTGCCAGCAGTTACTCCAACCGTGCGTGGACTGAAGCTTTCTTT. Protein product: CASSYSNRAWTEAFF.

The chain uses TRBV13 and TRBJ2-3; no definite D call. Trimming took off 11 bases at V and 0 bases at J, with 12 bases between the two ends. CDR1 PRHDT and CDR2 FYEKMQ come from the germline V gene (reference sequence). There are 13 residues in the CDR3. In DNA form, the CDR3 reads TGTGCCTGCGCTAGTGGTAGCACAGATACGCAGTATTTT. This encodes CACASGSTDTQYF.

The table lists this clone with a few counts. The CDR3 loop is CASSLGQQEGYTF. For the CDR3, the DNA is TGTGCCAGCAGCTTAGGACAGCAAGAAGGCTACACCTTC. The V gene is TRBV7-2, the J gene TRBJ1-2; possible D gene TRBD1, 5 bases. The CDR3 runs 13 residues. CDR1 is SGHTA and CDR2 is FQGNSA in the germline V gene. Between the trimmed V and J ends, which lost 1 base and 8 bases, there was a span of 11 bases.

The chain couples TRBV5-6 to TRBJ2-1; the match to TRBD1 covers 7 bases. The germline gives CDR1 SGHDT, CDR2 YYEEEE. This CDR3 region has 14 residues. Trimming at V came to 4 bases and at J to 3 bases, leaving 4 bases not matched to a gene. The CDR3 sequence: CASSDTGDYNEQFF. CDR3 nucleotides: TGTGCCAGCAGCGACACAGGGGACTACAATGAGCAGTTCTTC.

This chain joins TRBV9 and TRBJ2-2, with D possibly matching TRBD1 (6 bases). Germline lookup yields CDR1 SGDLS and CDR2 YYNGEE. The CDR3 consists of 15 residues. Trimming left V 0 bases short and J 1 base short, with 7 bases between. The CDR3 region is CASSVVQGNTGELFF. In DNA form, the CDR3 reads TGTGCCAGCAGCGTAGTACAGGGGAACACCGGGGAGCTGTTTTTT.

This clone was observed a single time. This chain uses TRBV28 with TRBJ2-5; D might be TRBD2 (5 bases). Trimming took 3 bases from V and 5 from J, leaving 10 bases between them. This CDR3 comprises 13 residues. Germline CDR1 is MDHEN and CDR2 is SYDVKM. CDR3 sequence (DNA): TGTGCCAGCAGTTTGAGGGCTGGGGAGACCCAGTACTTC. It is translated as CASSLRAGETQYF.

This clone was seen a few times. V is TRBV5-1 and J is TRBJ1-1, with a tentative D call TRBD1 (6 bases). Germline lookup yields CDR1 SGHRS and CDR2 YFSETQ. The V gene lost 4 bases and the J gene lost 2 bases, with 18 bases spanning the gap. CDR3 length equals 16 residues. The CDR3 protein is CASSPLGPGANTEAFF. Here the CDR3 DNA reads TGCGCCAGCAGCCCCCTTGGTCCAGGGGCTAACACTGAAGCTTTCTTT.

This clone has only a few counts. The rearrangement links TRBV19 to TRBJ2-3; D is perhaps TRBD1 (5 bases). Germline loops: CDR1 LNHDA, CDR2 SQIVND (reference sequence). This CDR3 contains 13 residues. V was shortened by 4 bases and J by 2 bases, with 7 bases between the two germline ends. The CDR3 region is CASSTGNTDTQYF. CDR3 bases: TGTGCCAGTAGTACAGGGAACACAGATACGCAGTATTTT.

V gene TRBV3-1 (or the pseudogene TRBV3-2) combines with J gene TRBJ1-3, with 9 bases fitting TRBD1. Germline V gene sequence: CDR1 LGHDT, CDR2 YNNKEL (reference sequence). V lost 4 bases, J lost 2 bases, and 3 bases stayed unmatched. This CDR3 contains 15 residues. The chain's CDR3 is CASSPRTGAGNTIYF. In nucleotides, the CDR3 is TGTGCCAGCAGCCCGCGGACAGGGGCTGGAAACACCATATATTTT.